This entry lists 30 T cell receptor beta chains sequenced from one sample in a study of cytomegalovirus exposure and HLA in healthy donors. 13 Jbeta primers and 60 Vbeta primers were used for the PCR. TCRdb keeps only in-frame clones here, not all; method: immunoSEQ multiplex PCR. The data contain fewer than 55,000 clones, roughly 70% of them seen just once; the ten biggest clones take up around 22%. Sequenced material: PBMCs. The source of these receptors is a woman aged 50 to 60 in good health and CMV-seropositive.

V gene TRBV14 combines with J gene TRBJ1-2; TRBD1 matches at 8 bases. The CDR3 spans 16 residues. Germline values: CDR1 SGHDN, CDR2 FVKESK. The J segment lost 6 bases and the V segment lost 6 bases, leaving 15 bases of the junction unmatched. In DNA form, the CDR3 reads TGTGCCAGCAGGCCCTCGATCGGGGCAGGGGGCGATGGCTACACCTTC. This gives the protein CASRPSIGAGGDGYTF.

The V call is TRBV7-9, the J call TRBJ2-1; TRBD2 aligns across 12 bases. This CDR3 contains 16 residues. V lost 1 base, J lost 5 bases, and 3 bases stayed unmatched. The germline V gene has CDR1 SEHNR and CDR2 FQNEAQ (reference sequence). CDR3 sequence reads: CASSLGLAGAHNEQFF. The CDR3 region has the DNA TGTGCCAGCAGCTTAGGACTAGCGGGGGCCCACAATGAGCAGTTCTTC.

For the CDR3, the DNA is TGTGCCAGCAGCCCGTCCTACGAGCAGTACTTC. It yields the protein CASSPSYEQYF. V and J are TRBV7-8 and TRBJ2-7; unclear D gene. CDR1 is SGHVS, CDR2 FQNEAQ, per germline. Deletions cut 5 bases from V and 1 base from J, with 3 bases between. This CDR3 has 11 amino acids.

This clone was counted only a few times. This chain uses TRBV7-9 with TRBJ1-1; D gene uncertain. The CDR3 spans 11 residues. The germline V and J ends were trimmed by 5 bases and 11 bases, with 12 bases remaining between them. Germline CDR1 SEHNR, CDR2 FQNEAQ (reference sequence). DNA of the CDR3: TGTGCCAGCAGCCCTACGGGGAGGGCTTTCTTT. Amino acids: CASSPTGRAFF. The full variable domain, with the rest looked up from reference TRBV7-9 and TRBJ1-1, is DTGVSQNPRHKITKRGQNVTFRCDPISEHNRLYWYRQTLGQGPEFLTYFQNEAQLEKSRLLSDRFSAERPKGSFSTLEIQRTEQGDSAMYLCASSPTGRAFFGQGTRLTVV.

The chain is built from TRBV7-2 and TRBJ2-7; possible D gene TRBD2, 6 bases. Looked up from germline, CDR1 is SGHTA and CDR2 is FQGNSA. The CDR3 sequence is 15 residues long. Trimming cost V 5 bases and J 3 bases, with 17 bases left between them. CDR3 nucleotide sequence: TGTGCCAGCAGCCCGCGATGGGGAGGACTCTACGAGCAGTACTTC. Amino acids: CASSPRWGGLYEQYF.

The chain uses TRBV28 and TRBJ2-3, with D hard to call. Looked up from germline, CDR1 is MDHEN and CDR2 is SYDVKM. CDR3 size: 15 residues. V was pared by 5 bases and J by 3 bases, with 15 bases between. CDR3 in DNA: TGTGCCAGCAGTCCTAGATCGGCAGAAACAGATACGCAGTATTTT. Translating gives CASSPRSAETDTQYF.

The chain combines TRBV9 with TRBJ2-3, with a possible D match to TRBD2 (5 bases). CDR3 length: 15 residues. Trimming shortened V by 4 bases and J by 6 bases, and 18 bases separated the two germline ends. CDR1 and CDR2 from the germline V gene are SGDLS and YYNGEE. As DNA, the CDR3 is TGTGCCAGCAGCTATATTGACAACACGGGGGATACGCAGTATTTT. Translation gives CASSYIDNTGDTQYF.

The chain employs TRBV2 and TRBJ2-7; weak D call: TRBD1 (6 bases). V was shortened by 6 bases and J by 2 bases, with 8 bases between the two germline ends. CDR3 length: 12 residues. The germline V gene has CDR1 SNHLY and CDR2 FYNNEI. The CDR3 sequence: CASRGDTYEQYF. The CDR3 DNA is TGTGCCAGCAGGGGGGACACCTACGAGCAGTACTTC.

The V and J genes are TRBV9 and TRBJ1-1; a possible D gene is TRBD1 (6 bases). Trimming removed 6 bases at V and 2 bases at J, with 14 bases between. The germline CDR1 and CDR2 sequences are SGDLS and YYNGEE. CDR3 length: 14 amino acids. The DNA for the CDR3 is TGTGCCAGCATTACAGGACAGCGAAACACTGAAGCTTTCTTT. This gives the protein CASITGQRNTEAFF.

The DNA of the CDR3 is TGTGCCAGCAGTTCCCTGGGACAGGGACGAAACACCATATATTTT. Its protein is CASSSLGQGRNTIYF. This sequence joins TRBV27 and TRBJ1-3, with 9 bases lining up with TRBD1. V trimming: 4 bases; J trimming: 5 bases; junction bases outside the gene matches: 6. The CDR3 is 15 amino acids. CDR1 is MNHEY, CDR2 SMNVEV, per germline (reference sequence).

The table lists this clone with a count of one. This sequence joins TRBV7-9 and TRBJ2-5, with 9 bases aligning to TRBD2. Germline V gives CDR1 SEHNR, CDR2 FQNEAQ (reference sequence). The V and J ends lost 5 bases and 5 bases, in that order; junction bases with no gene match: 9. CDR3 length equals 15 residues. CDR3 region: CASSTEREAEETQYF. The CDR3 DNA follows: TGTGCCAGCAGCACCGAGCGGGAGGCCGAGGAGACCCAGTACTTC.

This clone was observed a handful of times. The rearrangement links TRBV2 to TRBJ2-7; no reliable D call. V dropped 6 bases and J dropped 3 bases, with 12 bases sitting between them. Per germline, CDR1 SNHLY and CDR2 FYNNEI. This CDR3 is 13 amino acids long. CDR3 sequence: CASSPGADYEQYF. CDR3 DNA sequence: TGTGCCAGCAGCCCGGGTGCGGACTACGAGCAGTACTTC.

The V and J genes are TRBV7-2 and TRBJ2-7, with 10 bases identical to TRBD2. This CDR3 contains 15 residues. Germline CDR1 SGHTA, CDR2 FQGNSA. The trim removed 1 base at V and 7 bases at J, leaving 7 bases unmatched. For the CDR3, the DNA is TGTGCCAGCAGCTTAGAGGCTAGCGGGAGTCGGGAGCAGTACTTC. This translates into CASSLEASGSREQYF.

This clone was picked up a small number of times. The rearrangement links TRBV5-6 to TRBJ2-3, with 13 bases fitting TRBD2. CDR3 length: 16 residues. Germline V gives CDR1 SGHDT, CDR2 YYEEEE. V shed 4 bases and J 3 bases; nucleotides not matched to a gene: 5. CDR3 nucleotides: TGTGCCAGCAGCCTGGGACTAGCGGGGTTTACAGATACGCAGTATTTT. Translating it yields CASSLGLAGFTDTQYF.

The chain has TRBV7-9 and TRBJ1-1; the match to TRBD1 covers 7 bases. Trimming at V came to 5 bases and at J to 6 bases, leaving 9 bases not matched to a gene. In germline, CDR1 is SEHNR, CDR2 FQNEAQ (reference sequence). CDR3 length: 14 amino acids. The CDR3 DNA reads TGTGCCAGCAGCAAACTAACAGGGGACCCTGAAGCTTTCTTT. It encodes CASSKLTGDPEAFF.

This clone appeared a single time. CDR3 sequence: CASSGQGILTDTQYF. The CDR3 DNA sequence: TGTGCCAGCAGTGGGCAGGGGATTTTGACAGATACGCAGTATTTT. J is TRBJ2-3 and V is TRBV2; a possible D gene is TRBD1 (6 bases). CDR3 length: 15 amino acids. V lost 4 bases, J lost 3 bases, and 14 bases lay in between. CDR1 is SNHLY, CDR2 FYNNEI, per germline.

The V gene is TRBV6-4, the J gene TRBJ2-3, with TRBD1 matching 7 bases. In germline, CDR1 is MRHNA, CDR2 SNTAGT. V trimming: 7 bases; J trimming: 4 bases; junction bases outside the gene matches: 14. The CDR3 runs 16 residues. DNA of the CDR3: TGTGCCAGCATGAGAGCTGCTCGACAGGGTTCAGATACGCAGTATTTT. It translates to CASMRAARQGSDTQYF.

This chain joins TRBV5-1 and TRBJ2-1, with TRBD1 identical over 8 bases. Looked up from germline, CDR1 is SGHRS and CDR2 is YFSETQ. Trimming at V came to 2 bases and at J to 6 bases, leaving 1 base not matched to a gene. This CDR3 is 13 amino acids long. The CDR3 nucleotides read TGCGCCAGCAGCTTCGACAGGGGCAATGAGCAGTTCTTC. Protein product: CASSFDRGNEQFF. The entire variable domain, with the rest obtained from reference TRBV5-1 and TRBJ2-1, is as follows: KAGVTQTPRYLIKTRGQQVTLSCSPISGHRSVSWYQQTPGQGLQFLFEYFSETQRNKGNFPGRFSGRQFSNSRSEMNVSTLELGDSALYLCASSFDRGNEQFFGPGTRLTVL.

This clone was recorded only once. The chain couples TRBV10-3 to TRBJ2-7; 8 nucleotides line up with TRBD2. The CDR3 totals 17 residues. The J segment lost 2 bases and the V segment lost 2 bases, leaving 11 bases of the junction unmatched. From germline, CDR1 is ENHRY and CDR2 SYGVKD. The CDR3 DNA is TGTGCCATCAGTGAGAGGCTAGCGGGTTCGACACCCTACGAGCAGTACTTC. This translates into CAISERLAGSTPYEQYF.

This clone was found a few times. V is TRBV27 and J is TRBJ1-2; D is uncertain. Germline V gene lookup returns CDR1 MNHEY and CDR2 SMNVEV (reference sequence). This CDR3 region has 13 residues. Trimming stripped 6 bases from V and 3 bases from J, with 11 bases between. For the CDR3, the DNA is TGTGCCAGCAGCTCCCTTCGAGACTATGGCTACACCTTC. Its protein is CASSSLRDYGYTF.

This clone is a singleton in its sample. The genes are TRBV4-1 and TRBJ2-5; 8 bases align to TRBD1. V trimming: 5 bases; J trimming: 5 bases; junction bases outside the gene matches: 13. In germline, CDR1 is MGHRA, CDR2 YSYEKL. The CDR3 length is 16 residues. CDR3 region: CASSIDPGTGGETQYF. CDR3 DNA sequence: TGCGCCAGCAGCATTGACCCCGGGACAGGAGGGGAGACCCAGTACTTC.

This chain joins TRBV6-5 and TRBJ2-3; possible D gene TRBD2, 5 bases. The V gene lost 2 bases and the J gene lost 4 bases, with 10 bases spanning the gap. The CDR3 runs to 14 residues. In germline, CDR1 is MNHEY, CDR2 SVGAGI. DNA for the CDR3: TGTGCCAGCAGTTACGACGGGCGGGCAGATACGCAGTATTTT. Translating gives CASSYDGRADTQYF.

V and J are TRBV6-6 and TRBJ2-1, with D possibly matching TRBD2 (7 bases). Trimming stripped 6 bases from V and 3 bases from J, with 15 bases between. This CDR3 has 15 amino acids. Germline assignment: CDR1 MNHNY and CDR2 SVGAGI (reference sequence). In DNA form, the CDR3 reads TGTGCCAGCAGCCCTGGGAGGGGGAACTACAATGAGCAGTTCTTC. This encodes CASSPGRGNYNEQFF.

The chain is built from TRBV2 and TRBJ2-5, with TRBD2 identical over 13 bases. This CDR3 has 16 amino acids. The ends lost 6 bases at V and 2 bases at J; junction bases unmatched: 6. Germline CDR1 reads SNHLY; CDR2 reads FYNNEI. The CDR3 reads CASSYGLAGVQETQYF. CDR3 coding DNA: TGTGCCAGCAGCTACGGACTAGCGGGGGTACAAGAGACCCAGTACTTC.

This clone was observed a single time. This rearrangement joins TRBV7-2 to TRBJ2-3; 13 bases are shared with TRBD2. Germline CDR1 reads SGHTA; CDR2 reads FQGNSA. J was trimmed by 8 bases and V by 5 bases; bases with no gene match: 13. The CDR3 sequence is 17 residues long. CDR3 coding DNA: TGTGCCAGCAGCCCCCAGGGACTAGCGGGATCTGGCGTTACGCAGTATTTT. Its translation: CASSPQGLAGSGVTQYF.

The chain carries TRBV6-5 and TRBJ2-7; TRBD2 is a possible D gene (6 bases). From germline, CDR1 is MNHEY and CDR2 SVGAGI. Trimming left V 6 bases short and J 2 bases short, with 17 bases between. The CDR3 loop spans 15 amino acids. The CDR3 bases are TGTGCCAGCAGCTCCGGGGGTGGGGGAACCTACGAGCAGTACTTC. Translating gives CASSSGGGGTYEQYF.

As to this clone: The junction departs from germline at one end; a sequencing error may be responsible. The V call is TRBV10-2, the J call TRBJ2-7; TRBD2 aligns across 7 bases. The CDR3 is 14 residues long. Germline V gene sequence: CDR1 WSHSY, CDR2 SAAADI. This chain's CDR3 is CASSWTSSAYEQHF. The DNA of the CDR3 is TGCGCCAGCAGTTGGACTAGTTCGGCGTACGAGCAGCACTTC.

The chain is built from TRBV4-3 and TRBJ1-2; D is unresolved. This CDR3 spans 13 amino acids. Trimming removed 0 bases at V and 4 bases at J, with 6 bases between. CDR1 and CDR2 (germline): LGHNA, YSLEER. The CDR3 DNA follows: TGCGCCAGCAGCCAAGACCGGTCCTATGGCTACACCTTC. Amino acids: CASSQDRSYGYTF.

The gene calls are TRBV5-4 and TRBJ1-6, with 8 bases fitting TRBD1. This CDR3 is built from 14 residues. V dropped 7 bases and J dropped 8; count of bases not matched to a gene: 8. The V gene's germline CDR1 is SGHNT and CDR2 YYREEE (reference sequence). CDR3 protein: CASAGQVGDSPLHF. Written as DNA, the CDR3 is TGTGCCAGCGCGGGACAGGTGGGCGATTCACCCCTCCACTTT.

This clone occurred once. The chain recombines TRBV29-1 with TRBJ1-5; possibly TRBD1 for D (5 bases). The germline V gene encodes CDR1 SQVTM and CDR2 ANQGSEA. V was clipped by 4 bases and J by 2 bases, with 21 bases between them. The CDR3 contains 17 residues. Here the CDR3 DNA reads TGCAGCGTTGTTGTAGGGGCCGGATGGTCTGGCAATCAGCCCCAGCATTTT. It is translated as CSVVVGAGWSGNQPQHF.